The 24 T cell receptor beta chains presented below share a single source sample, sequenced in a study of cytomegalovirus exposure and HLA in healthy donors. The repertoire was sequenced with immunoSEQ multiplex PCR; TCRdb's copy has only in-frame clones and lacks some. The sample includes approximately 280,000 clones, around 89% of them seen just once. The sequenced material came from PBMCs. These TCRs come from a woman aged 18-35 years in good health and CMV-seronegative.

The genes are TRBV7-8 and TRBJ2-1; 8 bases fit TRBD2. Germline V gene sequence: CDR1 SGHVS, CDR2 FQNEAQ. Unmatched junction bases numbered 3, after V lost 4 bases and J lost 4 bases. The CDR3 sequence is 14 residues long. The CDR3 region has the DNA TGTGCCAGCAGCTCTACTAGCGGATACAATGAGCAGTTCTTC. Its protein is CASSSTSGYNEQFF.

The V gene is TRBV9, the J gene TRBJ2-1; D might be TRBD2 (7 bases). The germline V gene has CDR1 SGDLS and CDR2 YYNGEE. The CDR3 totals 17 residues. V dropped 0 bases and J dropped 8 bases, with 21 bases sitting between them. As DNA, the CDR3 is TGTGCCAGCAGCGTAGAGTCAGGGGAAGCGGGATATTATGAGCAGTTCTTC. It specifies CASSVESGEAGYYEQFF.

This chain uses TRBV6-5 with TRBJ2-1, with D uncertain. Germline CDR1 and CDR2: MNHEY and SVGAGI. This CDR3 region has 13 residues. Trimming cost V 4 bases and J 0 bases, with 4 bases left between them. CDR3 in DNA: TGTGCCAGCAGTTCTAGCTCCTACAATGAGCAGTTCTTC. Residues: CASSSSSYNEQFF.

The rearrangement joins TRBV11-2 to TRBJ2-7; possible D gene TRBD1, 5 bases. The germline V gene has CDR1 SGHAT and CDR2 FQNNGV. Trimming pared 4 bases from V and 3 bases from J, leaving 13 bases between. There are 14 residues in the CDR3. The chain's CDR3 is CASSSVTRVYEQYF. In DNA, the CDR3 is TGTGCCAGCAGCTCAGTAACCAGGGTCTACGAGCAGTACTTC.

The chain carries TRBV27 and TRBJ2-7; 9 bases line up with TRBD1. V trimming: 6 bases; J trimming: 0 bases; junction bases outside the gene matches: 3. Germline lookup yields CDR1 MNHEY and CDR2 SMNVEV (reference sequence). CDR3 length: 14 amino acids. The CDR3 here is CASRDRGTSYEQYF. The CDR3 nucleotides are TGTGCCAGCAGGGACAGGGGTACCTCCTACGAGCAGTACTTC.

This sequence joins TRBV6-5 and TRBJ1-4; 8 bases fit TRBD1. The germline gives CDR1 MNHEY, CDR2 SVGAGI. CDR3 size: 15 residues. The V and J ends lost 6 bases and 8 bases, in that order; junction bases with no gene match: 11. Written as DNA, the CDR3 is TGTGCCAGCAGCGCAATACAGGGGGTAGGAGAAAAACTGTTTTTT. Amino acids: CASSAIQGVGEKLFF.

This chain joins TRBV27 and TRBJ1-5; 10 nucleotides align to TRBD1. With 7 bases clipped from V and 7 bases from J, the junction kept 13 bases outside the gene matches. CDR3 size: 16 residues. Germline loops: CDR1 MNHEY, CDR2 SMNVEV (reference sequence). Here the CDR3 reads CASKKGGQGWWQPQHF. CDR3 bases: TGTGCCAGCAAGAAAGGGGGACAGGGGTGGTGGCAGCCCCAGCATTTT.

This clone was recorded once. The genes are TRBV27 and TRBJ1-3; the match to TRBD1 covers 7 bases. Germline V gene sequence: CDR1 MNHEY, CDR2 SMNVEV (reference sequence). The CDR3 runs to 16 residues. The ends lost 6 bases at V and 4 bases at J; junction bases unmatched: 12. The CDR3 bases are TGTGCCAGCAGCTGGATTCAGGGGGAATCCGGAAACACCATATATTTT. It codes for CASSWIQGESGNTIYF.

This chain uses TRBV27 with TRBJ2-1; 8 bases fit TRBD2. J gave up 7 bases and V 5 bases, and 10 bases lay outside the gene matches. This CDR3 contains 15 residues. Per the germline V gene, CDR1 is MNHEY and CDR2 is SMNVEV (reference sequence). The CDR3 here is CASSIREGGLNEQFF. CDR3 DNA sequence: TGTGCCAGCAGTATCCGGGAGGGGGGTTTGAATGAGCAGTTCTTC.

V is TRBV4-2 and J is TRBJ2-1, with 12 bases fitting TRBD2. CDR3 length equals 16 residues. Germline values: CDR1 LGHNA, CDR2 YNFKEQ. V lost 3 bases to trimming and J lost 8 bases; unmatched junction nucleotides: 8. This chain's CDR3 is CASSQFPGTSGYEQFF. The CDR3 DNA reads as TGTGCCAGCAGCCAGTTCCCCGGGACTAGCGGGTATGAGCAGTTCTTC.

This clone was detected only once. The gene calls are TRBV28 and TRBJ1-1, with unresolved D. The V end lost 5 bases, the J end lost 0 bases, and 7 bases lay between the germline ends. Germline CDR1 and CDR2: MDHEN and SYDVKM. This CDR3 contains 13 residues. The CDR3 nucleotides are TGTGCCAGCAGTATTACAGTGAACACTGAAGCTTTCTTT. It specifies CASSITVNTEAFF.

This chain uses TRBV4-1 with TRBJ2-1; 7 bases fit TRBD1. V lost 4 bases to trimming and J lost 10 bases; unmatched junction nucleotides: 13. This CDR3 spans 15 amino acids. CDR1 is MGHRA, CDR2 YSYEKL, per germline. The CDR3 reads CASSRLQAPGQEQFF. Here the CDR3 DNA reads TGCGCCAGCAGCCGCCTACAAGCTCCGGGACAGGAGCAGTTCTTC.

The chain is built from TRBV7-9 and TRBJ2-7, with a weak D call TRBD2 (6 bases). Looked up from germline, CDR1 is SEHNR and CDR2 is FQNEAQ (reference sequence). The V and J ends lost 11 bases and 5 bases respectively, with 10 bases between them. The CDR3 covers 10 residues. The CDR3 loop is CAAGTHEQYF. CDR3 coding DNA: TGTGCCGCGGGGACCCACGAGCAGTACTTC.

This clone appeared a few times. This sequence joins TRBV2 and TRBJ1-5, with unresolved D. Trimming cost V 5 bases and J 3 bases, with 8 bases left between them. The CDR3 covers 13 residues. CDR1 and CDR2 from the germline V gene are SNHLY and FYNNEI. CDR3 sequence: CASSPDTNQPQHF. The CDR3 DNA sequence: TGTGCCAGCAGTCCAGACACCAATCAGCCCCAGCATTTT.

This clone was recorded once. V gene TRBV11-2 combines with J gene TRBJ2-1; no definite D call. The CDR3 covers 12 residues. CDR1 is SGHAT, CDR2 FQNNGV, per germline. V lost 7 bases to trimming and J lost 7 bases, with 11 bases between them. CDR3 sequence reads: CASTRDLNEQFF. The DNA for the CDR3 is TGTGCCAGCACCCGCGACTTGAATGAGCAGTTCTTC.

V usage is TRBV15 and J usage is TRBJ1-5; tentative D call: TRBD1 (6 bases). This CDR3 is built from 15 residues. The germline V gene encodes CDR1 LNHNV and CDR2 YYDKDF (reference sequence). Trimming shortened V by 4 bases and J by 4 bases, and 14 bases separated the two germline ends. The CDR3 sequence: CATSNGQRNNQPQHF. CDR3 bases: TGTGCCACCAGCAATGGACAGCGAAATAATCAGCCCCAGCATTTT. Complete variable domain (other parts from reference TRBV15 and TRBJ1-5): DAMVIQNPRYQVTQFGKPVTLSCSQTLNHNVMYWYQQKSSQAPKLLFHYYDKDFNNEADTPDNFQSRRPNTSFCFLDIRSPGLGDTAMYLCATSNGQRNNQPQHFGDGTRLSIL.

This clone appeared once. The chain joins TRBV13 to TRBJ2-1; 9 bases line up with TRBD2. Germline trimming cut 5 bases from V and 8 bases from J; bases unmatched to any gene: 13. The CDR3 runs 16 residues. Germline assignment: CDR1 PRHDT and CDR2 FYEKMQ (reference sequence). The CDR3 nucleotides read TGTGCCAGCAGCATCGGGACTAGCCTACTCCAGGATGAGCAGTTCTTC. Translating it yields CASSIGTSLLQDEQFF.

This clone was detected only a few times. CDR3 loop: CASSPYTGHDGKLFF. The CDR3 DNA sequence: TGTGCCAGCAGCCCCTATACGGGACACGACGGAAAACTGTTTTTT. The V call is TRBV7-2, the J call TRBJ1-4; tentative D call: TRBD1 (6 bases). V lost 5 bases to trimming and J lost 10 bases, with 20 bases between them. The germline gives CDR1 SGHTA, CDR2 FQGNSA. This CDR3 is 15 amino acids long.

The chain has TRBV5-8 and TRBJ1-1; D ambiguous. The V end lost 0 bases, the J end lost 10 bases, and 10 bases lay between the germline ends. The germline gives CDR1 SGHTS, CDR2 YDEGEE. This CDR3 region has 12 residues. The CDR3 here is CASSLGGVGAFF. The CDR3 nucleotides read TGTGCCAGCAGCTTGGGGGGAGTGGGAGCTTTCTTT.

The rearrangement links TRBV9 to TRBJ1-5; 9 nucleotides match TRBD1. This CDR3 contains 15 residues. V lost 3 bases to trimming and J lost 4 bases; unmatched junction nucleotides: 5. The V gene's germline CDR1 is SGDLS and CDR2 YYNGEE. The CDR3 protein is CASSAGDRENQPQHF. Written as DNA, the CDR3 is TGTGCCAGCAGCGCAGGGGACAGGGAAAATCAGCCCCAGCATTTT.

The chain links TRBV11-2 to TRBJ1-6; 7 nucleotides agree with TRBD1. Germline values: CDR1 SGHAT, CDR2 FQNNGV. The CDR3 runs 17 residues. Trimming removed 5 bases from V and 10 bases from J; junction bases left unmatched: 17. The CDR3 sequence: CASSLTSLQGTSSPLHF. The DNA for the CDR3 is TGTGCCAGCAGCCTCACTTCATTACAGGGGACGAGCTCACCCCTCCACTTT.

This chain connects TRBV5-4 to TRBJ2-3; weak D call: TRBD2 (6 bases). The CDR3 runs 15 residues. Germline CDR1 SGHNT, CDR2 YYREEE (reference sequence). Deletions cut 7 bases from V and 2 bases from J, with 17 bases between. The chain's CDR3 is CASSRTSGPTDTQYF. Here the CDR3 DNA reads TGTGCCAGCTCCCGCACGAGCGGGCCCACAGATACGCAGTATTTT.

The chain is built from TRBV9 and TRBJ1-1, with D maybe TRBD1 (6 bases). V lost 3 bases and J 7 bases, leaving 13 bases between the germline ends. The CDR3 covers 13 residues. The germline V gene encodes CDR1 SGDLS and CDR2 YYNGEE. CDR3 sequence: CASSDRVMGEAFF. The CDR3 DNA follows: TGTGCCAGCAGCGACAGGGTAATGGGTGAAGCTTTCTTT.

The CDR3 is CASSTRLAGGSLWEQFF. As DNA, the CDR3 is TGTGCCAGCAGTACCCGACTAGCGGGAGGATCCTTATGGGAGCAGTTCTTC. This chain joins TRBV28 and TRBJ2-1, with 13 bases aligning to TRBD2. Germline CDR1 MDHEN, CDR2 SYDVKM. The CDR3 length is 17 residues. V gave up 5 bases and J gave up 10 bases; unmatched junction bases: 14.